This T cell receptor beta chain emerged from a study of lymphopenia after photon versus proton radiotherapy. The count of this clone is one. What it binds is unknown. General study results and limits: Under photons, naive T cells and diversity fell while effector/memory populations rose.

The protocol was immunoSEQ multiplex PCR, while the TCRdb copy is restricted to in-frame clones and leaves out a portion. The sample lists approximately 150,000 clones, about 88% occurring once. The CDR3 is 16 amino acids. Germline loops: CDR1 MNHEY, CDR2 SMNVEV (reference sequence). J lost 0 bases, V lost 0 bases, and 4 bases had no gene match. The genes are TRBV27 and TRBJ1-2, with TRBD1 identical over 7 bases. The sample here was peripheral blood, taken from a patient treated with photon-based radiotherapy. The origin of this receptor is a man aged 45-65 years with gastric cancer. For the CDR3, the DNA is TGTGCCAGCAGTTTATCTTGGGGACAGACTAACTATGGCTACACCTTC. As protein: CASSLSWGQTNYGYTF.